This T cell receptor beta chain was recorded in a study of siplizumab effects on memory and regulatory T cells. The V segment lost 0 bases and the J segment 9 bases; nucleotides outside the gene matches: 17. Germline V gene sequence: CDR1 SGHAT, CDR2 FQNNGV. This CDR3 has 19 residues. Profiled with immunoSEQ multiplex PCR; TCRdb holds only in-frame clones, not every one. This table has 100,000 or so clones, roughly 94% appearing once. The sequence was obtained from a human donor in good health. Input material: non-Treg CD4+ T cells sorted from blood. The rearrangement links TRBV11-2 to TRBJ2-1, with TRBD2 identical over 10 bases. The CDR3 region has the DNA TGTGCCAGCAGCTTAGAGGGTCTAGCGGGAGACCGCCACCGAACTGAGCAGTTCTTC. Translating it yields CASSLEGLAGDRHRTEQFF. The complete variable domain, with remaining parts taken from reference TRBV11-2 and TRBJ2-1, reads EAGVAQSPRYKIIEKRQSVAFWCNPISGHATLYWYQQILGQGPKLLIQFQNNGVVDDSQLPKDRFSAERLKGVDSTLKIQPAKLEDSAVYLCASSLEGLAGDRHRTEQFFGPGTRLTVL.